The next 21 T cell receptor beta chains were all read from a single sample in a study of T cells in women clearing cervical HPV infection (dated by TCRdb to the late 2010s). Libraries were made using the immunoSEQ multiplex PCR assay. Here the immuneACCESS table is served through TCRdb, limited to in-frame sequences with V and J called. Missing clones are a known gap in these copies; in checked studies unresolved V genes cover under half, and the rest lacks a known reason. The table for this sample records tens of thousands of clones. The ten biggest clones cover roughly 1.5% of the sample. Sequenced material: blood buffy coat. The receptors derive from a woman aged 18 to 75 with a cervical HPV16 infection that either progressed to CIN3+ or cleared (not recorded which).

With respect to this clone: Read data end 3 residues before the CDR3 end; the end is taken from the germline J gene. The chain is built from TRBV19 and TRBJ2-3; no definite D call. The CDR3 has 18 amino acids. Germline V gene data show CDR1 as LNHDA and CDR2 as SQIVND (reference sequence). Incomplete CDR3 DNA: TGTGCCAGTAGTGTCCTGAACCCCTTAAGGCAGGCCCCTGGGTCG. It codes for CASSVLNPLRQAPGS. The CDR3 in its entirety is CASSVLNPLRQAPGSQYF.

Notes on this clone: From the germline J gene comes the end of the CDR3, since the read stops 3 residues before it. J is TRBJ2-3 and V is TRBV18, with D possibly being TRBD1 (5 bases). The CDR3 runs 16 residues. The germline V gene has CDR1 KGHSH and CDR2 LQKENI. The part of the CDR3 DNA that was read is TGTGCCAGCTCGCTGACAGAATTATACCTACAAGAGACG. It specifies CASSLTELYLQET. The complete CDR3 sequence is CASSLTELYLQETQYF.

About this clone: The read ends 3 residues early relative to the CDR3; the germline J gene fills the gap. V is TRBV5-1 and J is TRBJ1-3; TRBD1 matches at 8 bases. V was pared by 4 bases and J by 4 bases, with 13 bases of the junction left unmatched. The germline CDR1 and CDR2 sequences are SGHRS and YFSETQ. The CDR3 totals 17 residues. Partial CDR3 DNA: TGCGCCAGCAGCCCCTGGTTACGAGGGACAGGAGGAAACACC. It yields the protein CASSPWLRGTGGNT. In full, the CDR3 is CASSPWLRGTGGNTIYF.

Note on this clone: The read halts 3 residues ahead of the CDR3 end, with the missing end drawn from the germline J gene. This chain links TRBV2 with TRBJ2-1, with 8 nucleotides matching TRBD1. The CDR3 contains 14 residues. Germline trimming cut 3 bases from V and 8 bases from J; bases unmatched to any gene: 6. The germline gives CDR1 SNHLY, CDR2 FYNNEI. Here the CDR3 reads CASSDPGQGHEQFF. The CDR3 DNA, read in part, is TGTGCCAGCAGTGATCCAGGACAGGGTCATGAG.

Concerning this clone: Its ends do not fully match the called genes, so a read error is possible. The sequenced fragment ends 3 residues before the CDR3 boundary, so the rest is inferred from the germline J gene. This sample includes further DNA sequences coding for the same CDR3. The rearrangement uses TRBV5-1 and TRBJ1-2, with D possibly being TRBD1 (6 bases). CDR1 is SGHRS, CDR2 YFSETQ, per germline. The CDR3 is 14 amino acids. CDR3 bases read: TGCGCCAGCAGCTGGAAGGGGGAGGTATATGGA. Translated, it gives CASSWKGEVYG. The entire CDR3 is CASSWKGEVYGYTF.

The CDR3: CAWSPSYEQFF. CDR3 DNA, as far as it was read: TGTGCCTGGAGTCCTAGCTATGAG. This chain links TRBV30 with TRBJ2-1; D possibly corresponds to TRBD2 (5 bases). From the germline J gene comes the end of the CDR3, since the read stops 3 residues before it. V lost 2 bases and J 8 bases, leaving 7 bases between the germline ends. The germline gives CDR1 GTSNPN, CDR2 SVGIG (reference sequence). CDR3 length: 11 residues. Full variable domain (missing parts from reference TRBV30 and TRBJ2-1): SQTIHQWPATLVQPVGSPLSLECTVEGTSNPNLYWYRQAAGRGLQLLFYSVGIGQISSEVPQNLSASRPQDRQFILSSKKLLLSDSGFYLCAWSPSYEQFFGPGTRLTVL.

Regarding this clone: The CDR3 goes on 3 residues after the read ends, and that part is filled in from the germline J gene. The rearrangement links TRBV20-1 to TRBJ2-3; 7 bases are a match to TRBD2. CDR3 length: 15 residues. The germline V gene encodes CDR1 DFQATT and CDR2 SNEGSKA (reference sequence). Germline trimming cut 2 bases from V and 5 bases from J; bases unmatched to any gene: 10. Incomplete CDR3 DNA: TGCAGTGCTAGATGTGGACTAGTCCATGGAGATACG. This gives the protein CSARCGLVHGDT. The whole CDR3 protein reads CSARCGLVHGDTQYF.

As for this clone: The sequenced fragment ends 3 residues before the CDR3 boundary, so the rest is inferred from the germline J gene. The chain recombines TRBV6-4 with TRBJ2-1; 13 nucleotides agree with TRBD2. Germline loops: CDR1 MRHNA, CDR2 SNTAGT. Trimming removed 4 bases from V and 6 bases from J; junction bases left unmatched: 0. CDR3 length: 14 amino acids. CDR3 DNA (partial): TGTGCCAGCAGTGGACTAGCGGGGGGCAATGAG. This gives the protein CASSGLAGGNE. The CDR3 in full is CASSGLAGGNEQFF.

In the case of this clone: The missing CDR3 end, 3 residues past where the read stops, is filled in from the germline J gene. This rearrangement joins TRBV7-2 to TRBJ1-2; 7 bases map to TRBD1. This CDR3 comprises 14 residues. Germline CDR1 is SGHTA and CDR2 is FQGNSA. The DNA read from the CDR3 is TGTGCCAGCAGCTTGGACCCTGACAGGGTCGGC. Its translation: CASSLDPDRVG. The full CDR3 protein reads CASSLDPDRVGYTF.

Comments on this clone: Read data end 3 residues before the CDR3 end; the end is taken from the germline J gene. The chain joins TRBV7-2 to TRBJ1-2, with 9 positions matching TRBD1. The germline gives CDR1 SGHTA, CDR2 FQGNSA. The CDR3 contains 14 residues. The sequenced CDR3 bases are TGTGCCAGCAGCTTAAAGAGACAGGGGGGCGAC. This sequence encodes CASSLKRQGGD. The whole CDR3 protein reads CASSLKRQGGDYTF.

Remarks on this clone: Coverage ceases 3 residues before the CDR3 finishes, and the germline J gene fills in the end. V usage is TRBV2 and J usage is TRBJ2-1; TRBD2 aligns across 10 bases. V was clipped by 6 bases and J by 4 bases; unmatched bases: 6. Germline V gives CDR1 SNHLY, CDR2 FYNNEI. This CDR3 is built from 15 residues. The part of the CDR3 DNA that was read is TGTGCCAGCAGGGCGCAGCGGGGGGGGTACAATGAG. Its translation is CASRAQRGGYNE. The entire CDR3 protein reads CASRAQRGGYNEQFF.

A remark on this clone: The read finishes 3 residues shy of the CDR3 end, and the germline J gene is used to complete it. The V call is TRBV30, the J call TRBJ2-2, with a tentative D call TRBD1 (5 bases). The germline V gene has CDR1 GTSNPN and CDR2 SVGIG (reference sequence). The CDR3 spans 11 residues. CDR3 loop: CAWSVTGRLFF. CDR3 bases read: TGTGCCTGGAGTGTAACAGGCAGG.

With respect to this clone: The missing CDR3 end, 3 residues past where the read stops, is filled in from the germline J gene. The chain carries TRBV7-3 and TRBJ1-2; D unclear. Germline CDR1 reads SGHTA; CDR2 reads FQGTGA. With 5 bases removed from V and 0 bases from J, the gap between germline ends came to 10 bases. This CDR3 comprises 14 residues. CDR3 sequence reads: CASSLGVANYGYTF. The CDR3 DNA, read in part, is TGTGCCAGCAGCCTCGGGGTAGCTAACTATGGC.

Comments on this clone: The read gets to within 3 residues of the CDR3 end, and the germline J gene fills in the rest. The chain links TRBV6-2 or TRBV6-3 to TRBJ2-2; 11 nucleotides match TRBD1. This CDR3 spans 14 amino acids. J gave up 4 bases and V 6 bases, and 1 base lay outside the gene matches. Germline CDR1 reads MNHEY; CDR2 reads SVGEGT. Partial CDR3 DNA: TGTGCCAGCAGGGGACAGGGGGTCACCGGGGAG. Translation: CASRGQGVTGE. The CDR3, in full, reads CASRGQGVTGELFF.

Comments on this clone: Read coverage stops 3 residues before the CDR3 terminus; the germline J gene supplies the remainder. The V and J genes are TRBV5-1 and TRBJ1-2; a possible D gene is TRBD1 (6 bases). This CDR3 is 13 amino acids long. The germline V gene encodes CDR1 SGHRS and CDR2 YFSETQ. Trimming left V 4 bases short and J 4 bases short, with 11 bases between. CDR3 amino acids: CASSPRTVYGYTF. CDR3 bases read: TGCGCCAGCAGCCCGAGGACAGTCTATGGC.

A remark on this clone: The DNA ends 3 residues before the CDR3 does, and the rest of the CDR3 is filled in from the germline J gene. The chain has TRBV5-1 and TRBJ2-3; D is uncertain. The CDR3 spans 16 residues. Germline V gives CDR1 SGHRS, CDR2 YFSETQ. V dropped 1 base and J dropped 0 bases, with 12 bases sitting between them. CDR3 bases read: TGCGCCAGCAGCTTGACTCAGGCAGATAGCACAGATACG. Encoded protein: CASSLTQADSTDT. Given in full, the CDR3 is CASSLTQADSTDTQYF.

About this clone: The CDR3 extends 3 residues past the end of the read, so its final part is completed from the germline J gene. The chain employs TRBV6-4 and TRBJ2-3; D is perhaps TRBD1 (6 bases). The CDR3 extends over 15 amino acids. V was cut by 6 bases and J by 0 bases, with 13 bases left in between. Looked up from germline, CDR1 is MRHNA and CDR2 is SNTAGT. CDR3 in amino acids: CASSKGGVSTDTQYF. The covered CDR3 bases are TGTGCCAGCAGCAAAGGGGGAGTTAGCACAGATACG.

About this clone: The read finishes 3 residues shy of the CDR3 end, and the germline J gene is used to complete it. This chain joins TRBV6-1 and TRBJ1-6, with D maybe TRBD1 (6 bases). The germline V and J ends were trimmed by 2 bases and 6 bases, with 17 bases remaining between them. The CDR3 is 17 amino acids. Germline CDR1 and CDR2: MNHNS and SASEGT. The CDR3 DNA, read in part, is TGTGCCAGCAGTGAATTTCGGGCAGGGGTGCGTAATTCACCC. Protein sequence: CASSEFRAGVRNSP. The whole CDR3 protein reads CASSEFRAGVRNSPLHF.

Notes on this clone: The CDR3 goes on 3 residues after the read ends, and that part is filled in from the germline J gene. The chain carries TRBV7-9 and TRBJ1-6; D might be TRBD1 (6 bases). The germline V gene encodes CDR1 SEHNR and CDR2 FQNEAQ (reference sequence). The CDR3 length is 14 residues. Trimming left V 7 bases short and J 10 bases short, with 17 bases between. The CDR3 sequence: CASTLDSTLSPLHF. The DNA read from the CDR3 is TGTGCCAGCACCCTGGACAGTACCCTCTCACCC. Full variable domain (remainder filled in from reference TRBV7-9 and TRBJ1-6): DTGVSQNPRHKITKRGQNVTFRCDPISEHNRLYWYRQTLGQGPEFLTYFQNEAQLEKSRLLSDRFSAERPKGSFSTLEIQRTEQGDSAMYLCASTLDSTLSPLHFGNGTRLTVT.

A note on this clone: The read ends 3 residues early relative to the CDR3; the germline J gene fills the gap. The gene calls are TRBV20-1 and TRBJ2-3; D is unresolved. Germline V gene sequence: CDR1 DFQATT, CDR2 SNEGSKA (reference sequence). Trimming pared 3 bases from V and 6 bases from J, leaving 10 bases between. The CDR3 runs to 12 residues. Partial CDR3 DNA: TGCAGTGCTAGTCCTACCCTCGATACG. It translates to CSASPTLDT. Given in full, the CDR3 is CSASPTLDTQYF.

On this clone: Read sequence stops 3 residues before the CDR3 end, and the germline J gene provides the missing end. The V and J genes are TRBV9 and TRBJ2-1; 8 positions agree with TRBD2. The CDR3 consists of 14 residues. CDR1 and CDR2 (germline): SGDLS, YYNGEE. J lost 2 bases, V lost 3 bases, and 1 base had no gene match. The CDR3 sequence is CASSGAGAYNEQFF. Partial CDR3 DNA: TGTGCCAGCAGCGGAGCGGGAGCCTACAATGAG.